Listed below are T cell receptor beta chains from one sample, sequenced in a study of CXCR3-negative and CXCR3-positive naive CD8 T cells. From the 5' RACE reads, TCRdb lists one entry per CDR3 protein and no DNA. In all, the sample yields tens of thousands of distinct CDR3 sequences. The sample was naive CXCR3+ CD8+ T cells from blood. These receptors all come from a human donor in good health. Some clones in this sample may be carry-over from other donors' samples. CDR3s include the opening cysteine and the closing phenylalanine or tryptophan.

j_call v_call cdr3_length cdr3_aa
TRBJ2-7 TRBV19 16 CASSPKSGTGYYEQYF
TRBJ2-1 TRBV12-3/TRBV12-4 12 CASSLGGGIQFF
TRBJ2-1 TRBV28 20 CASSLLIGSSRTGPGNEQFF
TRBJ2-7 TRBV29-1 13 CSVALASSYEQYF
TRBJ1-2 TRBV5-1 15 CASSLSGNSQDGYTF
TRBJ2-7 TRBV12-3/TRBV12-4 14 CASSLPGQSYEQYF
TRBJ2-3 TRBV20-1 15 CSAYEEGAGTDTQYF
TRBJ1-1 TRBV10-1 17 CASSNDPEDRVNTEAFF
TRBJ2-2 TRBV5-1 17 CASTPRVLGGEGGELFF
TRBJ2-7 TRBV27 11 CASRDSYEQYF
TRBJ2-5 TRBV7-9 16 CASSYSREGRQETQYF
TRBJ2-2 TRBV7-8 17 CASSLEPGSINTGELFF
TRBJ2-4 TRBV28 14 CASSRGQPGNIQYF
TRBJ1-4 TRBV29-1 17 CSAPGQGNRWPNEKLFF
TRBJ2-2 TRBV29-1 13 CSVDNPNTGELFF
TRBJ2-3 TRBV28 17 CASLHPLRGPHTDTQYF
TRBJ1-1 TRBV19 14 CASSFPRLGTEAFF
TRBJ2-7 TRBV9 14 CASSASNRAYEQYF
TRBJ2-2 TRBV11-2 14 CASSPSENTGELFF
TRBJ2-2 TRBV4-1 15 CASSQEGGRAGELFF
TRBJ2-7 TRBV6-5 17 CASSPGPPGESSYEQYF
TRBJ2-2 TRBV9 11 CASSNTGELFF
TRBJ1-1 TRBV27 15 CASSNPQGGKAEAFF
TRBJ2-7 TRBV29-1 14 CSVDLGQGAYEQYF
TRBJ2-7 TRBV20-1 16 CSAPGTSGGAEYEQYF
TRBJ2-1 TRBV9 15 CASSAGLAGYDEQFF
TRBJ2-2 TRBV30 13 CAWNWGGTGELFF
TRBJ2-7 TRBV7-3 19 CASSSCPRGSLLDYYEQYF
TRBJ2-1 TRBV29-1 13 CSVHTPEDYEQFF
TRBJ1-1 TRBV20-1 12 CSARQGDTEAFF
TRBJ1-4 TRBV2 13 CASGQVINEKLFF
TRBJ2-7 TRBV7-9 15 CASSLGRGIYYEQYF
TRBJ2-4 TRBV12-5 17 CASGLAPLTLAKNIQYF
TRBJ2-1 TRBV29-1 18 CSVGRASGRVPSYNEQFF